The rows below give T cell receptor beta chains drawn from one sample of a study of blood T cell repertoires in COVID-19. Using immunoSEQ multiplex PCR, the repertoire was profiled, and TCRdb retains in-frame clones only, with some absent. Of some 150,000 clones in the sample, 84% were seen once. Input material: PBMCs or T cells enriched from blood (not recorded which). The receptors were sampled from a woman aged 45-59 years who had been exposed to COVID-19. CDR3s include the opening cysteine and the closing phenylalanine or tryptophan. The D gene is left open where the match is weak. Some rows have no size entry. The others give once, few or many, or a class for an expanded clone.

cdr3_nt,cdr3_aa,j_call,v_call,clone_size,d_call
TGTGCCACCAGTGACGGGTCTAACTATGGCTACACCTTC,CATSDGSNYGYTF,TRBJ1-2,TRBV24-1,.,.
TGTGCCAGCAGTTTGGAAGGGACTAGCGGGAGACTCGGCGGGGAGCTGTTTTTT,CASSLEGTSGRLGGELFF,TRBJ2-2,TRBV27,.,TRBD2
TGCGCCAGCAGCTTGACCCACGACAGGAACTATGGCTACACCTTC,CASSLTHDRNYGYTF,TRBJ1-2,TRBV5-1,.,.
TGTGCCATTCCGGGGGGGGAGAACACTGAAGCTTTCTTT,CAIPGGENTEAFF,TRBJ1-1,TRBV24-1,once,.
TGTGCCAGCAGCTTGGAAGGGGTATTTAACTATGGCTACACCTTC,CASSLEGVFNYGYTF,TRBJ1-2,TRBV5-4,once,.
TGTGCCAGCAGTTACAGTTTCAATCAGCCCCAGCATTTT,CASSYSFNQPQHF,TRBJ1-5,TRBV27,.,.
TGCGCCAGCAGGAAAGGGGATGGTACTGAAGCTTTCTTT,CASRKGDGTEAFF,TRBJ1-1,TRBV5-1,.,.
TGTGCCAGCAGCTCCACAGGGAAAGGTGAGCAGTACTTC,CASSSTGKGEQYF,TRBJ2-7,TRBV6-5,.,.
TGTGCCAGTAGACCGCAGTTTAACAGTGGAAGATATGGCTACACCTTC,CASRPQFNSGRYGYTF,TRBJ1-2,TRBV19,.,.
TGTGCCAGCAGCTTGCCAGGGGGTCAGGAAGGCTACACCTTC,CASSLPGGQEGYTF,TRBJ1-2,TRBV7-9,.,TRBD1
TGTGCCAGCAGCCAAGCGACAGGGGGCAATCAGCCCCAGCATTTT,CASSQATGGNQPQHF,TRBJ1-5,TRBV4-2,.,TRBD1
TGCAGTGCTAGTCATATAAGACAGGCAGGGTATGGCTACACCTTC,CSASHIRQAGYGYTF,TRBJ1-2,TRBV20-1,.,.
TGTGCCAGTAGTATAGCTGGCGGGTCAGGAAACACCATATATTTT,CASSIAGGSGNTIYF,TRBJ1-3,TRBV19,.,.
TGTGCCAGCACCCGGACAGGGAAGTCCTACGAGCAGTACTTC,CASTRTGKSYEQYF,TRBJ2-7,TRBV21-1,.,.
TGTGCCAGCAGTTTAAGTGAGAACTATGGCTACACCTTC,CASSLSENYGYTF,TRBJ1-2,TRBV27,.,.
TGCGCCAGCAGTGAGTCAAGGTCCGGGGATAGGACTGAAGCTTTCTTT,CASSESRSGDRTEAFF,TRBJ1-1,TRBV10-2,.,.
TGTGCCAGCAGTGAAGCGCTTTACAGGGGACCCTTCCGGGGGGGGGCCCAGCATTTT,CASSEALYRGPFRGGAQHF,TRBJ1-5,TRBV2,once,TRBD1
TGTGCCAGCAGCGCGGAACAGGGTACTAACACTGAAGCTTTCTTT,CASSAEQGTNTEAFF,TRBJ1-1,TRBV9,.,.
TGTGCCAGTAGACCCCGGGGAGGGGCCACTGAAGCTTTCTTT,CASRPRGGATEAFF,TRBJ1-1,TRBV19,.,.
TGTGCCAGCAGCTTTGAGCGGAGCTACGAGCAGTACTTC,CASSFERSYEQYF,TRBJ2-7,TRBV5-6,.,.
TGTGCCAGCAGTTACCAAACAACAGGGGCTGGTGAGCAGTACTTC,CASSYQTTGAGEQYF,TRBJ2-7,TRBV6-2/TRBV6-3,.,TRBD1
TGTGCCACCAGCAACCATAACAGGGTCCCTACAGATACGCAGTATTTT,CATSNHNRVPTDTQYF,TRBJ2-3,TRBV15,.,.
TGTGCCAGCAGCGCTACAGGGAACACTGAAGCTTTCTTT,CASSATGNTEAFF,TRBJ1-1,TRBV11-3,.,.
TGTGCCAGCAGTTACCTTGGTGAGGGCCCTAGCACAGATACGCAGTATTTT,CASSYLGEGPSTDTQYF,TRBJ2-3,TRBV6-2/TRBV6-3,.,.
TGTGCCAGCAGTAGGGGACAGGGGCACACCATATATTTT,CASSRGQGHTIYF,TRBJ1-3,TRBV27,few,TRBD1
TGTGCCAGCAGCTTAGCCCGGGACAGGGGGCAAGGCACCGGGGAGCTGTTTTTT,CASSLARDRGQGTGELFF,TRBJ2-2,TRBV7-9,once,TRBD1
TGTGCCAGCACCCGGGGTTACACAGATACGCAGTATTTT,CASTRGYTDTQYF,TRBJ2-3,TRBV7-9,.,.
TGTGCCAGCAGCCCAACGGACAGGGGGCCTAACTATGGCTACACCTTC,CASSPTDRGPNYGYTF,TRBJ1-2,TRBV5-4,.,TRBD1
TGTGCCAGCAGCCTTGGGACTAGCGGGATCACAGATACGCAGTATTTT,CASSLGTSGITDTQYF,TRBJ2-3,TRBV6-2/TRBV6-3,.,TRBD2
TGCGCCAGCAGCTTGATTGCCGGGACAGGGGGCTCTGGGGCCAACGTCCTGACTTTC,CASSLIAGTGGSGANVLTF,TRBJ2-6,TRBV5-1,.,TRBD1
TGTGCCAGTAGTTCGGGACAGGTTAGTGTCAATGAGCAGTTCTTC,CASSSGQVSVNEQFF,TRBJ2-1,TRBV19,few,TRBD1
TGTGCCAGCAGCCCACTTGGGGGGACTGAAGCTTTCTTT,CASSPLGGTEAFF,TRBJ1-1,TRBV7-6,.,.
TGTGCCAGCAGCTTAGCCCCGCCCGGCGCGGGGGGGCCTTACGAGCAGTACTTC,CASSLAPPGAGGPYEQYF,TRBJ2-7,TRBV7-2,.,TRBD2
TGCGCCAGCAGCCCGGACTTGAACACTGAAGCTTTCTTT,CASSPDLNTEAFF,TRBJ1-1,TRBV5-1,.,.
TGTGCCAGCAGCTTAACGGGGGGAGGAGGCTACACCTTC,CASSLTGGGGYTF,TRBJ1-2,TRBV7-3,.,.
TGTGCCAGCAGCCAACCGACAGGGGCTGGAAACACCATATATTTT,CASSQPTGAGNTIYF,TRBJ1-3,TRBV3-1/TRBV3-2,.,TRBD1
TGTGCCACCTCCACCAGGGACACCGGGGAGCTGTTTTTT,CATSTRDTGELFF,TRBJ2-2,TRBV24-1,.,.
TGTGCCAGCAGCCCTTCAGGGCGGAACACTGAAGCTTTCTTT,CASSPSGRNTEAFF,TRBJ1-1,TRBV6-6,.,.
TGTGCCAGCAGCTTATGGCGGGGGGGAGTGGGGAATGAGCAGTTCTTC,CASSLWRGGVGNEQFF,TRBJ2-1,TRBV11-2,.,TRBD2
TGTGCCAGCAGTTTTTTCGATCCTCTCGAGCTCAACTGGGCAACCACAGATACGCAGTATTTT,CASSFFDPLELNWATTDTQYF,TRBJ2-3,TRBV6-2/TRBV6-3,.,.
TGCGCCAGCAGCTTGGTAGGGACAGGGAGTACTGAAGCTTTCTTT,CASSLVGTGSTEAFF,TRBJ1-1,TRBV5-1,.,TRBD1
TGCGCCAGCAGCTTTACAGGGGGAGGGAAAGAGACCCAGTACTTC,CASSFTGGGKETQYF,TRBJ2-5,TRBV5-1,.,.
TGTGCCAGCAAAAGGACAGGTGGGGCTAATGAAAAACTGTTTTTT,CASKRTGGANEKLFF,TRBJ1-4,TRBV7-2,once,TRBD1
TGTGCCAGCTCGACGACAGGAGGCACAGATACGCAGTATTTT,CASSTTGGTDTQYF,TRBJ2-3,TRBV5-5,.,.
TGTGCCAGCGGACAAGCGGGGTCCTACGAGCAGTACTTC,CASGQAGSYEQYF,TRBJ2-7,TRBV6-5,.,TRBD2
TGCAGCGTTGGGGCGGGTTTTAGCCAGCCCCAGCATTTT,CSVGAGFSQPQHF,TRBJ1-5,TRBV29-1,.,.
TGTGCCAGCAGCCCGGTGAGCGGGAGGCGGTACACAGATACGCAGTATTTT,CASSPVSGRRYTDTQYF,TRBJ2-3,TRBV12-1,.,.
TGTGCCAGCAGTTTAGTACAGGGCTACGAGCAGTACTTC,CASSLVQGYEQYF,TRBJ2-7,TRBV12-3/TRBV12-4,.,.
TGTGCCAGCAGCGTAGTACGAGGGACAACTAATGAAAAACTGTTTTTT,CASSVVRGTTNEKLFF,TRBJ1-4,TRBV9,.,.
TGTGCCAGCAGCCTGATAGGCAGGGGACGCGGCTACACCTTC,CASSLIGRGRGYTF,TRBJ1-2,TRBV5-4,.,.
TGTGCCAGCAGCCCCGGACTTGCAGTCGCCTACAATGAGCAGTTCTTC,CASSPGLAVAYNEQFF,TRBJ2-1,TRBV7-2,.,.
TGTGCCAGCAGTTTAACGCGGGGGCTGGAGCAGTACTTC,CASSLTRGLEQYF,TRBJ2-7,TRBV12-3/TRBV12-4,.,.
TGTGCCAGCACAAATCTACAGGGGAACACTGAAGCTTTCTTT,CASTNLQGNTEAFF,TRBJ1-1,TRBV6-5,few,.
TGTGCCAGCAGCCCAAGACAGGAGATCAATTCACCCCTCCACTTT,CASSPRQEINSPLHF,TRBJ1-6,TRBV7-9,.,.
TGTGCCAGCAGTCTCCGGACTAGCGGGGGAGCCCAGTCCTACGAGCAGTACTTC,CASSLRTSGGAQSYEQYF,TRBJ2-7,TRBV6-6,.,TRBD2
TGTGCCAGCAGCCACCCCGGACAGGGAAGGAACACTGAAGCTTTCTTT,CASSHPGQGRNTEAFF,TRBJ1-1,TRBV4-2,.,TRBD1
TGTGCCAGCAGCTTAGTAGGGGATGGCTACACCTTC,CASSLVGDGYTF,TRBJ1-2,TRBV7-9,.,.
TGTGCCAGCAGCTTAGGACAGACCGGGGAGCTGTTTTTT,CASSLGQTGELFF,TRBJ2-2,TRBV7-2,.,.